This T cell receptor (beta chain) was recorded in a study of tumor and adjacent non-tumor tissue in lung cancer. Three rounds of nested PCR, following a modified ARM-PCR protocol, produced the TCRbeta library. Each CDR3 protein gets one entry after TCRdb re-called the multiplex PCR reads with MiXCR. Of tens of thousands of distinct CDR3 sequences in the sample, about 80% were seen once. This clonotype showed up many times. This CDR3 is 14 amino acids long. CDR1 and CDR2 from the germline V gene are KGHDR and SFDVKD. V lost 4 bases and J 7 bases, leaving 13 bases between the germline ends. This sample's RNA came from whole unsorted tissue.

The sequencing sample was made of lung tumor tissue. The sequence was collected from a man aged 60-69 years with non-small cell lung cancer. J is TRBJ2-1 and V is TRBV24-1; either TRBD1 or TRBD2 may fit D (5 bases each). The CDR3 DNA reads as TGTGCCACCAGTGACCCCGGGACGGGGAATGAGCAGTTCTTC. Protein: CATSDPGTGNEQFF.